A single sample is the source of the 12 T cell receptor beta chains below, sequenced in a study of blood T cells in healthy people across ages. Together with a sample-barcoded 5' primer, a J-beta primer mix was included in a second PCR lasting about 6 to 11 cycles. TCRdb reanalysed the 5' RACE reads using MiXCR and keeps one entry per CDR3 protein. The profile shows 800,000 to 950,000 distinct CDR3 sequences, roughly 52% of them singletons. Sequenced input: blood. The receptors were gathered from a man aged 25-45 years in good health.

The chain combines TRBV11-2 with TRBJ1-4, with D perhaps TRBD1 (6 bases). The V end was cut by 2 bases, the J end by 6 bases, with 10 bases between. Germline assignment: CDR1 SGHAT and CDR2 FQNNGV. The CDR3 spans 14 residues. CDR3 loop: CASSLQGPDEKLFF. In DNA form, the CDR3 reads TGTGCCAGCAGCTTACAGGGGCCTGATGAAAAACTGTTTTTT.

The gene calls are TRBV20-1 and TRBJ2-7; 9 nucleotides line up with TRBD1. The CDR3 covers 15 residues. Looked up from germline, CDR1 is DFQATT and CDR2 is SNEGSKA (reference sequence). J lost 4 bases, V lost 0 bases, and 7 bases had no gene match. CDR3 coding DNA: TGCAGTGCTAGAGAGTTCGGGACAGGGTCGTACGAGCAGTACTTC. Amino acid sequence: CSAREFGTGSYEQYF.

The gene calls are TRBV28 and TRBJ1-6; D is possibly TRBD1 (5 bases). Trimming removed 7 bases at V and 6 bases at J, with 16 bases between. CDR3 size: 15 residues. Germline values: CDR1 MDHEN, CDR2 SYDVKM. The DNA for the CDR3 is TGTGCCAGCAAATCCCCCAACCAGGGTAATTCACCCCTCCACTTT. Translated, it gives CASKSPNQGNSPLHF.

The sample holds one count of this clonotype. This chain joins TRBV3-1 and TRBJ2-1; D is unclear. V lost 1 base and J lost 3, with 7 bases in between. Per the germline V gene, CDR1 is LGHDT and CDR2 is YNNKEL (reference sequence). CDR3 size: 14 residues. CDR3 sequence (DNA): TGTGCCAGCAGCCAAGCACTGCTCTACAATGAGCAGTTCTTC. This sequence encodes CASSQALLYNEQFF.

This chain joins TRBV27 and TRBJ2-5; D gene ambiguous. Deletions cut 7 bases from V and 3 bases from J, with 12 bases between. The germline gives CDR1 MNHEY, CDR2 SMNVEV (reference sequence). There are 13 residues in the CDR3. This CDR3 reads CASKPLAEETQYF. For the CDR3, the DNA is TGTGCCAGCAAACCATTGGCCGAAGAGACCCAGTACTTC.

The chain links TRBV9 to TRBJ2-2, with D maybe TRBD1 (6 bases). The CDR3 is made up of 15 amino acids. V was trimmed by 4 bases and J by 4 bases, leaving 14 bases between them. Per the germline V gene, CDR1 is SGDLS and CDR2 is YYNGEE. CDR3 DNA sequence: TGTGCCAGCAGCTCCACAGGGTCTATCACCGGGGAGCTGTTTTTT. This sequence encodes CASSSTGSITGELFF.

This clonotype was seen more than once but under ten times. V gene TRBV27 combines with J gene TRBJ2-1, with D perhaps TRBD2 (5 bases). Per germline, CDR1 MNHEY and CDR2 SMNVEV (reference sequence). The CDR3 length is 12 residues. Between the trimmed V and J ends, which lost 8 bases and 7 bases, there was a span of 12 bases. The CDR3 is CASSEAANEQFF. In DNA form, the CDR3 reads TGTGCCAGCTCGGAGGCGGCGAATGAGCAGTTCTTC.

V is TRBV7-9 and J is TRBJ1-4, with D uncertain. The CDR3 contains 15 residues. Trimming removed 3 bases from V and 8 bases from J, with 16 bases in between. Per germline, CDR1 SEHNR and CDR2 FQNEAQ (reference sequence). The CDR3 DNA is TGTGCCAGCAGCTTCGAGGGTGTGAGATTGGAAAAACTGTTTTTT. Its protein product is CASSFEGVRLEKLFF.

The chain employs TRBV5-1 and TRBJ1-5, with D perhaps matching TRBD1 (6 bases). The CDR3 totals 15 residues. Germline-derived CDR1 and CDR2 are SGHRS and YFSETQ. V was pared by 0 bases and J by 5 bases, with 12 bases between. The CDR3: CASSLEAGEYQPQHF. Written as DNA, the CDR3 is TGCGCCAGCAGCTTGGAGGCAGGGGAGTATCAGCCCCAGCATTTT.

The chain recombines TRBV10-3 with TRBJ2-1; D remains ambiguous. In germline, CDR1 is ENHRY, CDR2 SYGVKD. V dropped 0 bases and J dropped 3 bases, with 3 bases sitting between them. This CDR3 is 13 amino acids long. The CDR3 sequence: CAISESYYNEQFF. CDR3 coding DNA: TGTGCCATCAGTGAGTCATACTACAATGAGCAGTTCTTC.

This clonotype showed up just a few times. The chain joins TRBV7-9 to TRBJ2-7, with unresolved D. Looked up from germline, CDR1 is SEHNR and CDR2 is FQNEAQ (reference sequence). Trimming removed 5 bases from V and 1 base from J, with 12 bases in between. The CDR3 covers 14 residues. CDR3 region: CASSPRRNSYEQYF. In nucleotides, the CDR3 is TGTGCCAGCAGCCCGCGACGGAATTCCTACGAGCAGTACTTC.

This clonotype was counted only a few times. This chain uses TRBV6-6 with TRBJ2-7; 7 bases align to TRBD1. There are 16 residues in the CDR3. V lost 7 bases, J lost 1 base, and 13 bases stayed unmatched. The germline gives CDR1 MNHNY, CDR2 SVGAGI (reference sequence). The CDR3 here is CASTLRTGQSSYEQYF. The CDR3 nucleotides are TGTGCCAGCACCCTAAGAACGGGACAGTCGTCCTACGAGCAGTACTTC.